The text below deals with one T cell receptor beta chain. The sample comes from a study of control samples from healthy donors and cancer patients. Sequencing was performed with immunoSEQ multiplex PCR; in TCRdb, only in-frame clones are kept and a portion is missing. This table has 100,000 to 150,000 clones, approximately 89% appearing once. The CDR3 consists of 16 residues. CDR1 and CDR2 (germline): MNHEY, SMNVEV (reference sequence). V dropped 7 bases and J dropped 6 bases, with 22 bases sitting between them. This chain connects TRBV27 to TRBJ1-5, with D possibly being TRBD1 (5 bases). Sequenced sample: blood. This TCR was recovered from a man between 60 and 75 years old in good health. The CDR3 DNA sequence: TGTGCCAGCACCACGTTCGGGACTGCAACGACTCAGCCCCAGCATTTT. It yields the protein CASTTFGTATTQPQHF.